These 5 T cell receptor beta chains came from one sample sequenced in a study of cytomegalovirus exposure and HLA in healthy donors. The repertoire was sequenced with immunoSEQ multiplex PCR; TCRdb's copy has only in-frame clones and lacks some. Here the sample spans 220,000 or so clones, roughly 83% being singletons. The sequencing input was PBMCs. The receptors stem from a woman under 30 in good health and CMV-seronegative.

The CDR3 DNA sequence: TGTGCCTGGAGGAGCTATCAGCCCCAGCATTTT. It is translated as CAWRSYQPQHF. The chain employs TRBV30 and TRBJ1-5; D is undetermined. Germline CDR1 reads GTSNPN; CDR2 reads SVGIG (reference sequence). The CDR3 consists of 11 residues. Trimming took off 3 bases at V and 5 bases at J, with 5 bases between the two ends.

A single count supports this clone. The chain uses TRBV18 and TRBJ2-7; D remains unclear. Germline V lookup: CDR1 KGHSH, CDR2 LQKENI. V gave up 7 bases and J gave up 7 bases, with 14 bases separating them. The CDR3 is 12 amino acids. CDR3 sequence: CASYDRMGEQYF. CDR3 coding DNA: TGTGCCAGCTATGACCGTATGGGGGAGCAGTACTTC.

The V and J genes are TRBV20-1 and TRBJ1-1; the D is unclear. Trimming took 3 bases from V and 5 from J, leaving 7 bases between them. CDR3 size: 11 residues. Germline V gives CDR1 DFQATT, CDR2 SNEGSKA (reference sequence). The CDR3 DNA follows: TGCAGTGCTAGCCCGGTGACTGAAGCTTTCTTT. Its translation is CSASPVTEAFF.

V usage is TRBV5-4 and J usage is TRBJ2-5, with unresolved D. Germline values: CDR1 SGHNT, CDR2 YYREEE (reference sequence). V lost 0 bases and J 0 bases, leaving 0 bases between the germline ends. The CDR3 totals 12 residues. The CDR3 reads CASSLDQETQYF. The CDR3, as DNA: TGTGCCAGCAGCTTGGACCAAGAGACCCAGTACTTC.

The V gene is TRBV6-5, the J gene TRBJ1-4; tentatively, D is TRBD1 (6 bases). The CDR3 length is 14 residues. From germline, CDR1 is MNHEY and CDR2 SVGAGI. The ends were cut back, 6 bases at V and 7 bases at J, with 15 bases in the middle. CDR3 sequence (DNA): TGTGCCAGCAGCGGACAGAGGAGTAGTGAAAAACTGTTTTTT. It codes for CASSGQRSSEKLFF.